The 6 T cell receptor beta chains in this list originate from one sample, sequenced in a study of tumor-infiltrating lymphocytes in primary liver carcinoma. TCR beta cDNA was made from roughly 450 ng total RNA with a constant-region primer. What produced the TCR beta libraries was three nested multiplex PCR rounds using slightly modified ARM-PCR. Researchers ran the first two PCR rounds for roughly 11 cycles each with TRBV1-TRBV30 forward primers and a C-beta reverse primer. TCRdb independently ran MiXCR on the multiplex PCR reads; one entry per CDR3 protein. The sample includes roughly 57,000 distinct CDR3 sequences, 71% seen only once; the top ten take around 50%. Joint extraction of RNA and DNA used roughly 19-33 mg of bulk tissue that was unsorted. The source material was liver tumor tissue from sampling region 2. The subset: tumor region T2, inferior pole. The receptors here all came from a man in his forties with primary liver carcinoma and hepatitis B virus infection.

This clonotype was observed at least ten times. The CDR3 protein is CSVLRTGMNTEAFF. Written as DNA, the CDR3 is TGCAGCGTCCTCCGGACAGGGATGAACACTGAAGCTTTCTTT. The gene calls are TRBV29-1 and TRBJ1-1, with 8 nucleotides matching TRBD1. The CDR3 contains 14 residues. CDR1 is SQVTM, CDR2 ANQGSEA, per germline. V lost 6 bases to trimming and J lost 0 bases; unmatched junction nucleotides: 6.

The chain couples TRBV11-2 to TRBJ2-3; no clear D gene. This CDR3 has 12 residues. Germline V gene sequence: CDR1 SGHAT, CDR2 FQNNGV. Trimming pared 5 bases from V and 5 bases from J, leaving 8 bases between. The CDR3 coding sequence is TGTGCCAGCAGCGTCAGTAGAGATACGCAGTATTTT. Translated: CASSVSRDTQYF.

A remark on this clonotype: Because it lacks the conserved phenylalanine or tryptophan at the end, this CDR3 is likely a read error. The CDR3 sequence is CSAYLALETQYL. The CDR3 DNA follows: TGCAGCGCCTATCTAGCTCTAGAGACCCAGTACCTC. The J gene is TRBJ2-5, the V gene TRBV29-1; D may be TRBD2 (5 bases). Germline CDR1 reads SQVTM; CDR2 reads ANQGSEA. The CDR3 contains 12 residues. The V end lost 7 bases, the J end lost 4 bases, and 13 bases lay between the germline ends.

Points on this clonotype: This could be a read error, since a much larger clone is one nucleotide away. The rearrangement uses TRBV18 and TRBJ1-1; D not certain. V gave up 1 base and J gave up 1 base, with 10 bases separating them. Germline lookup yields CDR1 KGHSH and CDR2 LQKENI. The CDR3 sequence is 15 residues long. The CDR3 sequence is CASSPRPDSNTEAFF. CDR3 bases: TGTGCCAGCTCACCACGCCCGGACTCGAACACTGAAGCTTTCTTT.

This chain uses TRBV29-1 with TRBJ2-1; TRBD1 matches at 9 bases. Germline CDR1 reads SQVTM; CDR2 reads ANQGSEA. This CDR3 is built from 16 residues. The CDR3 spells CIDLPGQGSSYNEQFF. The CDR3 DNA reads as TGCATCGACCTCCCGGGACAGGGAAGCTCCTACAATGAGCAGTTCTTC.

Turning to this clonotype: An end of the junction does not agree with germline; a read error may underlie this. The V gene is TRBV11-2, the J gene TRBJ2-5; TRBD1 might be the D (5 bases). Germline V gives CDR1 SGHAT, CDR2 FQNNGV. This CDR3 comprises 13 residues. The CDR3 bases are TGTGTCAGCAGTAGGGGCGCACTAGAGACCCAGTACTTC. Amino acid sequence: CVSSRGALETQYF.